The entry that follows covers one T cell receptor (beta chain) sequence. This entry is derived from a study of blood T cell repertoires in COVID-19. On the study more broadly: In each case, the material was cDNA or gDNA derived from T cells, B-cell-depleted T cells, or PBMCs.

V was clipped by 3 bases and J by 4 bases; unmatched bases: 10. Germline V CDR1 and CDR2: MRHNA, SNTAGT. The CDR3 consists of 16 residues. How the authors handled the data: Amplified reference gene primers provided the basis for estimating nucleated cell counts. Method: immunoSEQ multiplex PCR; TCRdb's copy keeps in-frame clones and lacks some. The V and J calls and clone size were taken over from that table, and D and trimming were inferred from the DNA. This table holds approximately 110,000 clones, approximately 85% found once. Sequenced material: peripheral blood. The genes are TRBV6-4 and TRBJ2-7, with 9 bases lining up with TRBD2. The source is a human donor in a cohort sampled during active COVID-19. CDR3 DNA: TGTGCCAGCAGTGAGGTTCTAGCGGGGAGGGGTTACGAGCAGTACTTC. Its protein is CASSEVLAGRGYEQYF.